The clone carrying this TCR beta chain is a singleton in its sample. Its target is not known. Germline-derived CDR1 and CDR2 are DFQATT and SNEGSKA (reference sequence). The CDR3 extends over 13 amino acids. The sample comes from a study of liver allograft versus peripheral blood T cells. Across the whole study: Recipients' peripheral blood T cell receptor repertoires were compared with those in transplanted livers.

The study's findings and limits: There were reportedly differences between T cell receptor repertoires inside liver allografts and those in peripheral blood.

TCRdb recomputed calls from the reads with MiXCR, one row per CDR3 protein. This table holds approximately 15,000 distinct CDR3 sequences, about 20% found once. This TCR was sampled from a human patient who had a liver transplant. Part of the T cells may come from the graft donor. This chain uses TRBV20-1 with TRBJ1-3; D not certain. CDR3 in DNA: TGCAGCCTTCTGGGTCCGTTTGGAAACACCATATATTTT. This encodes CSLLGPFGNTIYF.